This T cell receptor (beta chain) was profiled in a study of neurological immune-mediated disorders. In this sample, this clonotype turned up many times. Its antigen is undetermined. Synthesis of cDNA used 5'RACE (with 10-nucleotide random UMIs). Every sequencing run returned over 190 million TCR-beta sequences, which were derived from 15-18 subjects. TCRdb itself ran the 5' RACE reads through MiXCR, one entry per CDR3 protein. The table has 50,000 to 60,000 distinct CDR3 sequences, 16% seen once; the top ten hold about 4.2%. General study results and limits: The most TCR clonal expansion was seen in HTLV-1-associated myelopathy, whereas the least was seen in multiple sclerosis, below the level in healthy controls.

This CDR3 contains 11 residues. Trimming removed 4 bases from V and 5 bases from J, with 6 bases in between. Per germline, CDR1 SEHNR and CDR2 FQNEAQ (reference sequence). The specimen was PBMCs. This TCR was recovered from a man aged 55-75 years in good health. The chain uses TRBV7-9 and TRBJ2-7; D remains unclear. CDR3 sequence reads: CASSSVNEQYF. In DNA, the CDR3 is TGTGCCAGCAGCTCGGTAAACGAGCAGTACTTC.